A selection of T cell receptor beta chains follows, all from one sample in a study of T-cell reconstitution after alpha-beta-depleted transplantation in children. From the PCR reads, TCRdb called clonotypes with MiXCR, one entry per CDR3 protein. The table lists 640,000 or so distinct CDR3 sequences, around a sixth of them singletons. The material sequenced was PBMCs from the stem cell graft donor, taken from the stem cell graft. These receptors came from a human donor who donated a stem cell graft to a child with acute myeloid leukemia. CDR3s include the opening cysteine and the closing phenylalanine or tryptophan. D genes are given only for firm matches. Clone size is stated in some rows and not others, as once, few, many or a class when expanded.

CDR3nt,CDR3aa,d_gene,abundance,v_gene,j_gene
TGTGCCAGCAGTGGGGGACACCTTGAGGGCTACACCTTC,CASSGGHLEGYTF,NA,NA,TRBV25-1,TRBJ1-2
TGCGCCAGCAGCTTGGTAGGACAGGGATCCGGGGAGCTGTTTTTT,CASSLVGQGSGELFF,TRBD1,NA,TRBV5-1,TRBJ2-2
TGTGCCACCAGTGATTTGGAGACCCAGTACTTC,CATSDLETQYF,NA,many,TRBV24-1,TRBJ2-5
TGCGCCAGCAGCTTGACAAAGGACACTGAAGCTTTCTTT,CASSLTKDTEAFF,NA,few,TRBV5-1,TRBJ1-1
TGTGCCAGCAGTGGACCAAGCACAGATACGCAGTATTTT,CASSGPSTDTQYF,NA,many,TRBV12-3/TRBV12-4,TRBJ2-3
TGCGCCAGCAGCTTGGAGGGCACCCTGGGCACTGAAGCTTTCTTT,CASSLEGTLGTEAFF,NA,NA,TRBV5-1,TRBJ1-1
TGCAGTGCTAGAGACAGCACAGCAGGCAACACCGGGGAGCTGTTTTTT,CSARDSTAGNTGELFF,NA,many,TRBV20-1,TRBJ2-2
TGCAGTGCCGCACGGACGGGTCGGTGGGAATCCGATACGCAGTATTTT,CSAARTGRWESDTQYF,NA,few,TRBV20-1,TRBJ2-3
TGCAGTGCTAGAGACGGGTACACTGAAGCTTTCTTT,CSARDGYTEAFF,NA,many,TRBV20-1,TRBJ1-1
TGCAGTGCTAGAGATCTCGGGACAGGTAATCAGCCCCAGCATTTT,CSARDLGTGNQPQHF,TRBD1,NA,TRBV20-1,TRBJ1-5
TGCAGTGCTAGAGAGATTAGGGAGGGGAACGAGCAGTACTTC,CSAREIREGNEQYF,TRBD2,many,TRBV20-1,TRBJ2-7
TGTGCCAGCAGTCTGGGACCCACCTACGAGCAGTACTTC,CASSLGPTYEQYF,NA,many,TRBV6-2/TRBV6-3,TRBJ2-7
TGCAGCGCCGGCGCGACAGGGGAAGAGACCCAGTACTTC,CSAGATGEETQYF,TRBD1,many,TRBV29-1,TRBJ2-5
TGCAGTGCTAGAGGGCTGGGGAACAATCAGCCCCAGCATTTT,CSARGLGNNQPQHF,NA,many,TRBV20-1,TRBJ1-5
TGCGCCAGCAGCCCCGGGGGGTTAGACTATGGCTACACCTTC,CASSPGGLDYGYTF,NA,many,TRBV4-1,TRBJ1-2